Below, 26 T cell receptor beta chains from the same sample are listed, as sequenced in a study of radiotherapy plus CTLA-4 blockade in lung cancer. Profiling relied on immunoSEQ multiplex PCR, and the TCRdb table lists in-frame clones only, not all of them. There are tens of thousands of clones in the sample; roughly 86% occur only once, and over 15% lies in the top ten. Sequencing was performed on peripheral blood, taken from a patient treated with radiotherapy plus ipilimumab. The receptors originated from a human donor with non-small cell lung cancer that progressed on radiotherapy plus ipilimumab.

The gene calls are TRBV9 and TRBJ1-2; D is unresolved. CDR1 and CDR2 from the germline V gene are SGDLS and YYNGEE. Trimming cost V 0 bases and J 2 bases, with 5 bases left between them. The CDR3 has 13 residues. The CDR3 DNA reads TGTGCCAGCAGCGTAGAATCCAACTATGGCTACACCTTC. It translates to CASSVESNYGYTF.

Points on this clone: The same CDR3 can be traced to other DNA sequences in this sample. The V gene is TRBV5-1, the J gene TRBJ2-7; 10 bases align to TRBD2. From germline, CDR1 is SGHRS and CDR2 YFSETQ. Losses at the gene ends were 0 bases for V and 5 bases for J; bases not matched to a gene: 5. The CDR3 is 15 residues long. Here the CDR3 reads CASSLGSGGVHEQYF. For the CDR3, the DNA is TGCGCCAGCAGCTTGGGGAGCGGGGGGGTCCACGAGCAGTACTTC.

This clone has just one count. This sequence joins TRBV6-1 and TRBJ2-3, with 15 nucleotides matching TRBD2. The germline CDR1 and CDR2 sequences are MNHNS and SASEGT. V lost 4 bases, J lost 7 bases, and 6 bases stayed unmatched. This CDR3 is built from 16 residues. CDR3 region: CASSVGLAGGQHTQYF. In DNA, the CDR3 is TGTGCCAGCAGTGTGGGACTAGCGGGGGGCCAACATACGCAGTATTTT.

This chain uses TRBV18 with TRBJ1-2; D remains ambiguous. Trimming pared 0 bases from V and 4 bases from J, leaving 9 bases between. This CDR3 region has 14 residues. Germline CDR1 reads KGHSH; CDR2 reads LQKENI. CDR3 sequence reads: CASSPPADVYGYTF. The CDR3 nucleotides read TGTGCCAGCTCACCACCGGCAGACGTCTATGGCTACACCTTC.

This chain links TRBV27 with TRBJ1-2; a possible D gene is TRBD1 (5 bases). This CDR3 spans 13 amino acids. The germline V and J ends were trimmed by 6 bases and 6 bases, with 14 bases remaining between them. From germline, CDR1 is MNHEY and CDR2 SMNVEV (reference sequence). In DNA form, the CDR3 reads TGTGCCAGCAGCCTCGGTAGGGGCCATGGCTACACCTTC. It yields the protein CASSLGRGHGYTF.

The CDR3, as DNA: TGTGCCAGCAGCCTTTGGGACGGATCCTACGAGCAGTACTTC. Translating gives CASSLWDGSYEQYF. V gene TRBV9 combines with J gene TRBJ2-7; D possibly matches TRBD1 or TRBD2 (5 bases each). The ends were cut back, 4 bases at V and 1 base at J, with 12 bases in the middle. This CDR3 has 14 amino acids. Germline V gene sequence: CDR1 SGDLS, CDR2 YYNGEE.

The genes are TRBV9 and TRBJ2-3; 10 positions agree with TRBD2. Per germline, CDR1 SGDLS and CDR2 YYNGEE. Germline trimming cut 7 bases from V and 2 bases from J; bases unmatched to any gene: 7. This CDR3 is 15 amino acids long. This CDR3 is CASGEGLAYTDTQYF. The CDR3 bases are TGTGCCAGCGGCGAGGGACTAGCGTACACAGATACGCAGTATTTT. The full variable domain, in which reference TRBV9 and TRBJ2-3 provide the parts outside the CDR3, is DSGVTQTPKHLITATGQRVTLRCSPRSGDLSVYWYQQSLDQGLQFLIQYYNGEERAKGNILERFSAQQFPDLHSELNLSSLELGDSALYFCASGEGLAYTDTQYFGPGTRLTVL.

This clone occurred a few times. This rearrangement joins TRBV7-2 to TRBJ1-2; D uncertain. V dropped 4 bases and J dropped 0 bases, with 6 bases sitting between them. Germline V gene sequence: CDR1 SGHTA, CDR2 FQGNSA. The CDR3 is made up of 13 amino acids. CDR3 DNA sequence: TGTGCCAGCAGCTCCGCCCCTAACTATGGCTACACCTTC. Its protein product is CASSSAPNYGYTF.

Notes on this clone: The sample carries other DNA sequences with the same CDR3. The CDR3 DNA follows: TGCGCCAGCAGCCCGGGACTAGCGGGAGGGCAAGAGACCCAGTACTTC. The encoded protein is CASSPGLAGGQETQYF. This chain connects TRBV5-1 to TRBJ2-5; 16 nucleotides match TRBD2. This CDR3 contains 16 residues. V dropped 4 bases and J dropped 2; count of bases not matched to a gene: 2. Germline-derived CDR1 and CDR2 are SGHRS and YFSETQ.

The genes are TRBV28 and TRBJ1-1; D is possibly TRBD1 (6 bases). Germline V gene sequence: CDR1 MDHEN, CDR2 SYDVKM. CDR3 length: 13 amino acids. CDR3 sequence: CGTGGRANTEAFF. In DNA form, the CDR3 reads TGTGGAACGGGGGGCAGGGCGAACACTGAAGCTTTCTTT. The full variable domain, in which reference TRBV28 and TRBJ1-1 provide the parts outside the CDR3, is DVKVTQSSRYLVKRTGEKVFLECVQDMDHENMFWYRQDPGLGLRLIYFSYDVKMKEKGDIPEGYSVSREKKERFSLILESASTNQTSMYLCGTGGRANTEAFFGQGTRLTVV.

The rearrangement joins TRBV30 to TRBJ2-7; D is unclear. The length of the CDR3 is 11 residues. Germline CDR1 is GTSNPN and CDR2 is SVGIG (reference sequence). Trimming took off 2 bases at V and 4 bases at J, with 6 bases between the two ends. The CDR3 DNA is TGTGCCTGGAGTTTGGAATACGAGCAGTACTTC. Translation gives CAWSLEYEQYF.

The V gene is TRBV7-3, the J gene TRBJ2-3; 14 nucleotides line up with TRBD2. The CDR3 has 16 residues. Trimming removed 5 bases from V and 1 base from J; junction bases left unmatched: 2. Germline values: CDR1 SGHTA, CDR2 FQGTGA. The CDR3 spells CASSPTSGGGTDTQYF. CDR3 DNA sequence: TGTGCCAGCAGCCCGACTAGCGGGGGGGGCACAGATACGCAGTATTTT.

The sample holds one count of this clone. The rearrangement joins TRBV4-2 to TRBJ2-1, with 7 bases lining up with TRBD2. Germline V gives CDR1 LGHNA, CDR2 YNFKEQ. The CDR3 sequence is 18 residues long. The V and J ends lost 5 bases and 0 bases, in that order; junction bases with no gene match: 13. DNA for the CDR3: TGTGCCAGCAGCGCCCGTGGAGCGGGGTTAAGCTCCTACAATGAGCAGTTCTTC. Its translation is CASSARGAGLSSYNEQFF.

This rearrangement joins TRBV4-2 to TRBJ1-4, with 7 nucleotides matching TRBD1. V was pared by 7 bases and J by 4 bases, with 6 bases of the junction left unmatched. CDR1 LGHNA and CDR2 YNFKEQ come from the germline V gene. The CDR3 has 14 residues. The CDR3 coding sequence is TGTGCCAGCACCCAGGGGGGGGTTAATGAAAAACTGTTTTTT. Its translation is CASTQGGVNEKLFF.

The J gene is TRBJ2-1, the V gene TRBV2, with a tentative D call TRBD1 (6 bases). The length of the CDR3 is 15 residues. The V gene lost 3 bases and the J gene lost 3 bases, with 12 bases spanning the gap. CDR1 and CDR2 from the germline V gene are SNHLY and FYNNEI. CDR3 DNA sequence: TGTGCCAGCAGTGACCGGGGCAGGGGCTACAATGAGCAGTTCTTC. It translates to CASSDRGRGYNEQFF.

The chain combines TRBV9 with TRBJ1-3; a possible D gene is TRBD1 (6 bases). The CDR3 is 14 amino acids. Trimming took off 4 bases at V and 2 bases at J, with 10 bases between the two ends. CDR1 is SGDLS, CDR2 YYNGEE, per germline. For the CDR3, the DNA is TGTGCCAGCAGCACCTGGACAGCTGGAAACACCATATATTTT. Its protein is CASSTWTAGNTIYF.

This clone was seen a few times. The chain employs TRBV9 and TRBJ2-2; D remains ambiguous. V was cut by 0 bases and J by 6 bases, with 15 bases left in between. Germline-derived CDR1 and CDR2 are SGDLS and YYNGEE. This CDR3 has 16 residues. This chain's CDR3 is CASSVATGLVAGELFF. The CDR3 DNA reads as TGTGCCAGCAGCGTAGCTACTGGGCTAGTTGCCGGGGAGCTGTTTTTT.

This clone was counted a single time. This rearrangement joins TRBV28 to TRBJ2-2; the match to TRBD1 covers 8 bases. V dropped 6 bases and J dropped 4; count of bases not matched to a gene: 4. In germline, CDR1 is MDHEN, CDR2 SYDVKM. CDR3 length: 14 residues. The CDR3 region has the DNA TGTGCCAGCAGACGGACAGGGAGCACCGGGGAGCTGTTTTTT. It translates to CASRRTGSTGELFF.

The rearrangement joins TRBV19 to TRBJ2-3; TRBD2 agrees at 7 bases. Germline CDR1 reads LNHDA; CDR2 reads SQIVND (reference sequence). This CDR3 is 15 amino acids long. V lost 10 bases to trimming and J lost 1 base; unmatched junction nucleotides: 11. In DNA form, the CDR3 reads TGTGCCACCTCGGTGGCGGGGGAGCGCACAGATACGCAGTATTTT. Its translation: CATSVAGERTDTQYF.

The chain recombines TRBV9 with TRBJ2-2; TRBD1 aligns across 11 bases. The length of the CDR3 is 16 residues. Germline V CDR1 and CDR2: SGDLS, YYNGEE. J lost 7 bases, V lost 3 bases, and 8 bases had no gene match. For the CDR3, the DNA is TGTGCCAGCAGCGCCTCCGGGACAGGGGGTTTCGGGGAGCTGTTTTTT. This sequence encodes CASSASGTGGFGELFF.

This rearrangement joins TRBV12-1 to TRBJ1-2; the D call in the table, TRBD1, was not verified against the DNA. TRBV12-1 is deemed a pseudogene. The CDR3 totals 20 residues. CDR3 region: CASSYHSDRDRYKTPYGYTF. As DNA, the CDR3 is TGTGCCAGCAGCTATCACTCAGACCGGGACAGGTACAAAACTCCCTATGGCTACACCTTC.

The CDR3 is CARSFPHRFYSNQPQHF. CDR3 sequence (DNA): TGTGCCAGAAGCTTCCCCCACAGGTTTTATAGCAATCAGCCCCAGCATTTT. This chain uses TRBV5-3 with TRBJ1-5; TRBD1 might be the D (5 bases). TRBV5-3 has ORF status, its function being uncertain. This CDR3 contains 17 residues. Trimming removed 2 bases from V and 0 bases from J, with 15 bases in between.

This sequence joins TRBV6-1 and TRBJ1-1; D is ambiguous. CDR1 is MNHNS, CDR2 SASEGT, per germline. The CDR3 extends over 14 amino acids. V shed 7 bases and J shed 9 bases, with 21 bases lying between them. CDR3 DNA: TGTGCCAGCACCACCGTGCGGGAATTTCCCCAAGCTTTCTTT. This translates into CASTTVREFPQAFF.

This clone was recorded a few times. This chain uses TRBV19 with TRBJ2-1; maybe TRBD1 (6 bases). V gave up 6 bases and J gave up 3 bases, with 15 bases separating them. This CDR3 has 15 residues. The germline CDR1 and CDR2 sequences are LNHDA and SQIVND (reference sequence). The CDR3 sequence is CASSREGQLYNEQFF. For the CDR3, the DNA is TGTGCCAGTAGCCGAGAGGGACAACTCTACAATGAGCAGTTCTTC.

The chain is built from TRBV4-2 and TRBJ2-7, with a tentative D call TRBD2 (6 bases). Per germline, CDR1 LGHNA and CDR2 YNFKEQ. Trimming took off 2 bases at V and 5 bases at J, with 16 bases between the two ends. The CDR3 has 15 amino acids. CDR3 sequence: CASSQPGRESHEQYF. The CDR3 nucleotides read TGTGCCAGCAGCCAACCGGGACGGGAGTCCCACGAGCAGTACTTC.

The chain uses TRBV7-3 and TRBJ2-2, with 9 nucleotides matching TRBD1. The CDR3 runs to 16 residues. After removal of 5 bases from V and 0 bases from J, the junction contained 4 bases not matched to a gene. Germline-derived CDR1 and CDR2 are SGHTA and FQGTGA. CDR3 amino acids: CASSPRTGANTGELFF. The CDR3 coding sequence is TGTGCCAGCAGCCCCAGGACAGGGGCGAACACCGGGGAGCTGTTTTTT.